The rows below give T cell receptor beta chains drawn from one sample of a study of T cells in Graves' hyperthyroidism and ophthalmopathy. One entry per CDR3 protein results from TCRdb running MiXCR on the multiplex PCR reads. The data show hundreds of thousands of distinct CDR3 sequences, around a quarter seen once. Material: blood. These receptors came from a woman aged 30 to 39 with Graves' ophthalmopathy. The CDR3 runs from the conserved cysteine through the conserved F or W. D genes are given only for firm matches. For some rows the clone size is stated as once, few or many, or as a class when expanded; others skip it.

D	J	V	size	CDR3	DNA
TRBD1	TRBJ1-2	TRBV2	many	CASSAERQTGGSIYGYTF	TGTGCCAGCAGTGCTGAACGCCAGACAGGGGGGTCGATCTATGGCTACACCTTC
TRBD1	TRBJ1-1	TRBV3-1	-	CASSQDRDSLTEAFF	TGTGCCAGCAGCCAGGATCGGGACAGCCTCACTGAAGCTTTCTTT
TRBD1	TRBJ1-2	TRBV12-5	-	CASGLGGTGGYTF	TGTGCTAGTGGTTTGGGAGGGACAGGAGGCTACACCTTC
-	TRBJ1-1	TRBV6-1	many	CASSVRKGAFF	TGTGCCAGCAGTGTACGGAAAGGGGCTTTCTTT
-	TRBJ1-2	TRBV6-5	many	CASRAGTAYGYTF	TGTGCCAGCAGAGCCGGGACCGCGTATGGCTACACCTTC
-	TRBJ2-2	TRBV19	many	CASSIERARNTGELFF	TGTGCCAGTAGTATAGAGAGGGCTAGAAACACCGGGGAGCTGTTTTTT
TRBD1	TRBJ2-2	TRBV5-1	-	CASSQGALGAGELFF	TGCGCCAGCAGCCAGGGGGCGCTTGGGGCCGGGGAGCTGTTTTTT
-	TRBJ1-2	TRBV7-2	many	CASSPRAQGGYTF	TGTGCCAGCAGCCCCAGGGCCCAAGGGGGCTACACCTTC
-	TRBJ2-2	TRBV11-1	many	CASSLAPRGYTGELFF	TGTGCCAGCAGCTTAGCCCCACGGGGTTACACCGGGGAGCTGTTTTTT
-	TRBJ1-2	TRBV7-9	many	CASSLISQAAYGYTF	TGTGCCAGCAGCTTAATTTCACAGGCTGCCTATGGCTACACCTTC
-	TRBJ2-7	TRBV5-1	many	CASSLGGGSTYEQYF	TGCGCCAGCAGCTTGGGTGGGGGTTCCACCTACGAGCAGTACTTC
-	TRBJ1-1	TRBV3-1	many	CASSQTPGANTEAFF	TGTGCCAGCAGCCAAACCCCGGGGGCCAACACTGAAGCTTTCTTT
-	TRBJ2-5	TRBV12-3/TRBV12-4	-	CASSRNLPQETQYF	TGTGCCAGCAGTCGGAATCTCCCCCAAGAGACCCAGTACTTC
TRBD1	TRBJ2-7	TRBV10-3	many	CAISEADRAYEQYF	TGTGCCATCAGTGAGGCCGACAGGGCCTACGAGCAGTACTTC
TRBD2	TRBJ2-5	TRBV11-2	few	CASSPRGVGTQYF	TGTGCCAGCAGCCCTCGGGGGGTGGGGACCCAGTACTTC
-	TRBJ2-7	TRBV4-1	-	CASSRPDDTYEQYF	TGCGCCAGCAGCCGTCCGGATGATACCTACGAGCAGTACTTC
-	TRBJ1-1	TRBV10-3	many	CAISEEGYEAFF	TGTGCCATCAGTGAAGAGGGTTATGAAGCTTTCTTT
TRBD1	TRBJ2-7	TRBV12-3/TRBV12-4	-	CASSWGRGRYEQYF	TGTGCCAGCAGTTGGGGCAGGGGGCGGTACGAGCAGTACTTC
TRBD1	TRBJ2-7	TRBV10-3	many	CAISELKGGAFYEQYF	TGTGCCATCAGTGAGTTAAAAGGGGGCGCCTTCTACGAGCAGTACTTC
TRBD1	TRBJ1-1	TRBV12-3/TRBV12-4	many	CASSLLAQGGTEAFF	TGTGCCAGCAGTTTATTGGCACAGGGGGGAACTGAAGCTTTCTTT
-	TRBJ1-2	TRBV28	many	CASLPQDGYGYTF	TGTGCCAGCCTTCCACAGGACGGCTATGGCTACACCTTC
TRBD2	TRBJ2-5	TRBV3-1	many	CASRRAGGLGETQYF	TGTGCCAGCAGAAGAGCGGGGGGGCTAGGGGAGACCCAGTACTTC
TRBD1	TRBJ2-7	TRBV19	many	CASTTGTGTQYF	TGTGCCAGTACCACCGGGACAGGGACGCAGTACTTC
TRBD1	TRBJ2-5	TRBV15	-	CATSTRDRGGIETQYF	TGTGCCACCAGCACCCGGGACAGGGGTGGTATTGAGACCCAGTACTTC
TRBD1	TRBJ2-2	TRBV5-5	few	CASSGYRGTNTGELFF	TGTGCCAGCAGCGGTTACAGGGGGACGAACACCGGGGAGCTGTTTTTT
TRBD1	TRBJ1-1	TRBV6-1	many	CASSEADRGKDTEAFF	TGTGCCAGCAGTGAAGCGGACAGGGGGAAAGACACTGAAGCTTTCTTT
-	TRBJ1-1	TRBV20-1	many	CSARDTAFF	TGCAGTGCTAGAGATACGGCTTTCTTT
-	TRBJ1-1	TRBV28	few	CASSRRVTEAFF	TGTGCCAGCAGTCGCAGGGTCACTGAAGCTTTCTTT
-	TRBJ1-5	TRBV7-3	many	CASGHKTPRNQPQHF	TGTGCCAGCGGGCATAAGACACCCCGCAATCAGCCCCAGCATTTT
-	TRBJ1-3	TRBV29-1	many	CSVERGNTIYF	TGCAGCGTCGAACGGGGAAACACCATATATTTT
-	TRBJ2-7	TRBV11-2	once	CASSDPSGNEQYF	TGTGCCAGCAGCGACCCTTCGGGTAACGAGCAGTACTTC
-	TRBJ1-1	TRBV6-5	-	CASSYGRPSEAFF	TGTGCCAGCAGTTACGGGCGCCCCTCTGAAGCTTTCTTT
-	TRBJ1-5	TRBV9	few	CASSVGSQSNQPQHF	TGTGCCAGCAGCGTAGGTTCCCAGAGCAATCAGCCCCAGCATTTT
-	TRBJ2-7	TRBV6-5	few	CASSSNRVVYEQYF	TGTGCCAGCAGTTCTAACAGGGTGGTCTACGAGCAGTACTTC
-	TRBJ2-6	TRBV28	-	CASSLSPGTSSGANVLTF	TGTGCCAGCAGTTTATCTCCAGGGACGAGCTCTGGGGCCAACGTCCTGACTTTC
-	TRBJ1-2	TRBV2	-	CASRGTGRNYYGYTF	TGTGCCAGCAGGGGTACAGGGCGGAATTACTATGGCTACACCTTC
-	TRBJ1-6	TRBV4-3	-	CASSQDRGGSGSPLHF	TGCGCCAGCAGCCAAGATCGGGGAGGGTCTGGATCACCCCTCCACTTT
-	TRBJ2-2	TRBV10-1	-	CASSESLGTRITGELFF	TGCGCCAGCAGTGAGTCGCTCGGTACTCGAATCACCGGGGAGCTGTTTTTT
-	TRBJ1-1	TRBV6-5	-	CASSYRGKAEAFF	TGTGCCAGCAGTTACAGGGGTAAGGCTGAAGCTTTCTTT
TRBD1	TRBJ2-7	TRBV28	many	CASSPDRLSSYEQYF	TGTGCCAGCAGTCCGGACAGGTTAAGCTCCTACGAGCAGTACTTC
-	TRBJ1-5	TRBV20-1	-	CSASSVGGNHPQHF	TGCAGTGCTAGCTCGGTGGGCGGCAATCATCCCCAGCATTTT
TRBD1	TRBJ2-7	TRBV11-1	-	CASRPRWGQGSYEQYF	TGTGCCAGCAGACCAAGGTGGGGACAGGGGTCCTACGAGCAGTACTTC
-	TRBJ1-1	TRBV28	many	CASTVMGNTEAFF	TGTGCCAGCACCGTGATGGGGAACACTGAAGCTTTCTTT
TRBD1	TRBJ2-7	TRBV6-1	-	CASTTGQGSEQYF	TGTGCCAGCACCACGGGACAGGGATCCGAGCAGTACTTC
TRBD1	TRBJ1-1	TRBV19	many	CASSPVPGQGKNTEAFF	TGTGCCAGTAGTCCGGTCCCGGGACAGGGGAAGAACACTGAAGCTTTCTTT
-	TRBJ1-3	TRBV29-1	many	CSVGDMSGNTIYF	TGCAGCGTTGGTGACATGTCTGGAAACACCATATATTTT
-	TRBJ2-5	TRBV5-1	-	CASSLGTSREETQYF	TGCGCCAGCAGCTTGGGGACAAGTCGAGAAGAGACCCAGTACTTC
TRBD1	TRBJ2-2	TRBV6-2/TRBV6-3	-	CASSYSGPGTGGTGELCF	TGTGCCAGCAGTTACTCTGGCCCCGGGACAGGGGGCACCGGGGAGCTGTGTTTT
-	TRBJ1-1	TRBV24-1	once	CATSGSSGTGELNTEAFF	TGTGCCACCAGTGGTTCCTCCGGGACGGGGGAACTGAACACTGAAGCTTTCTTT
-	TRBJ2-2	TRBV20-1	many	CSAVSDGELFF	TGCAGTGCTGTTTCTGACGGGGAGCTGTTTTTT
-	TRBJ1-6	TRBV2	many	CASSEEGWGSPLHF	TGTGCCAGCAGTGAAGAGGGGTGGGGGTCACCCCTCCACTTT